Listed below are T cell receptor beta chains from one sample, sequenced in a study of shared clonotypes between healthy human individuals. Libraries were prepared by immunoSEQ multiplex PCR; TCRdb keeps only in-frame clonotypes and omits some of them. Of roughly 2 million clones in the sample, approximately 95% were seen once. Sequencing was carried out using naive CD8+ T cells sorted from blood. The receptor set was obtained from a man younger than 30 in good health. Each CDR3 is given with its conserved first and last residue. D genes are given only for firm matches. Size is stated for part of the rows, as once, few or many counts, or as a class when the clone is expanded.

CDR3: CASSLGELTDTQYF
DNA: TGTGCCAGCAGCCTGGGGGAGCTCACAGATACGCAGTATTTT
size: NA
J: TRBJ2-3
V: TRBV7-9
D: NA

CDR3: CASSYSDSYNEQFF
DNA: TGTGCCAGCAGTTACTCTGACTCCTACAATGAGCAGTTCTTC
size: NA
J: TRBJ2-1
V: TRBV6-5
D: NA

CDR3: CASLALAVTSSYEQYF
DNA: TGTGCCAGCCTTGCCTTAGCGGTTACGAGCTCCTACGAGCAGTACTTC
size: NA
J: TRBJ2-7
V: TRBV2
D: NA

CDR3: CASSQEDRGRPQPQHF
DNA: TGCGCCAGCAGCCAAGAAGACAGGGGGCGGCCGCAGCCCCAGCATTTT
size: NA
J: TRBJ1-5
V: TRBV4-1
D: TRBD1

CDR3: CASSFGTAYEQYF
DNA: TGTGCCAGCAGCTTCGGGACCGCCTACGAGCAGTACTTC
size: NA
J: TRBJ2-7
V: TRBV5-4
D: NA

CDR3: CASSYLSGDTQYF
DNA: TGTGCCAGCAGTTACCTGAGTGGTGATACGCAGTATTTT
size: NA
J: TRBJ2-3
V: TRBV6-5
D: NA

CDR3: CASSGGERRTQYF
DNA: TGTGCCAGCAGCGGAGGGGAGCGCAGGACCCAGTACTTC
size: NA
J: TRBJ2-5
V: TRBV5-6
D: NA

CDR3: CASTLSTGVSNQPQHF
DNA: TGTGCCAGCACACTTTCGACAGGGGTTAGCAATCAGCCCCAGCATTTT
size: once
J: TRBJ1-5
V: TRBV28
D: TRBD1

CDR3: CASSLQGAYTEAFF
DNA: TGTGCCAGTAGTTTACAGGGGGCGTACACTGAAGCTTTCTTT
size: NA
J: TRBJ1-1
V: TRBV19
D: TRBD1

CDR3: CATSPLPSAGETQYF
DNA: TGTGCCACCAGCCCTCTCCCTAGCGCCGGAGAGACCCAGTACTTC
size: NA
J: TRBJ2-5
V: TRBV15
D: NA

CDR3: CASSPRTGEAEAFF
DNA: TGTGCCAGTAGTCCGAGGACAGGGGAGGCTGAAGCTTTCTTT
size: NA
J: TRBJ1-1
V: TRBV19
D: TRBD1

CDR3: CASSITSGRNEQFF
DNA: TGTGCCAGCAGCATAACCTCAGGGCGGAATGAGCAGTTCTTC
size: NA
J: TRBJ2-1
V: TRBV7-8
D: NA

CDR3: CASSQEDPAGGGGTQYF
DNA: TGCGCCAGCAGCCAAGAGGATCCAGCGGGGGGCGGAGGGACCCAGTACTTC
size: NA
J: TRBJ2-5
V: TRBV4-1
D: TRBD2

CDR3: CASSFLGPEQYF
DNA: TGTGCCAGCAGCTTTCTAGGACCCGAGCAGTACTTC
size: NA
J: TRBJ2-7
V: TRBV7-9
D: NA

CDR3: CASAPVGSSYEQYF
DNA: TGTGCCAGCGCTCCGGTAGGCAGCTCCTACGAGCAGTACTTC
size: NA
J: TRBJ2-7
V: TRBV27
D: NA

CDR3: CASSGETGGYYGYTF
DNA: TGTGCCAGCAGCGGCGAGACAGGGGGTTACTATGGCTACACCTTC
size: NA
J: TRBJ1-2
V: TRBV9
D: TRBD1

CDR3: CASSLATEYQETQYF
DNA: TGTGCCAGCAGCTTAGCGACTGAGTACCAAGAGACCCAGTACTTC
size: NA
J: TRBJ2-5
V: TRBV11-1
D: NA

CDR3: CASSLGMAGGSSYNEQFF
DNA: TGTGCCAGCAGCTTAGGAATGGCGGGGGGATCATCCTACAATGAGCAGTTCTTC
size: NA
J: TRBJ2-1
V: TRBV7-8
D: TRBD2

CDR3: CASSLGASYNEQFF
DNA: TGTGCCAGCAGCTTGGGGGCGTCCTACAATGAGCAGTTCTTC
size: NA
J: TRBJ2-1
V: TRBV5-6
D: NA

CDR3: CASTDTGVYTEAFF
DNA: TGTGCCAGCACCGACACAGGGGTTTACACTGAAGCTTTCTTT
size: NA
J: TRBJ1-1
V: TRBV5-4
D: TRBD1

CDR3: CSVEGRNTIYF
DNA: TGCAGCGTTGAAGGGAGAAACACCATATATTTT
size: NA
J: TRBJ1-3
V: TRBV29-1
D: NA

CDR3: CASSLGLSGSYEQYF
DNA: TGTGCCAGCAGTTTAGGCCTTAGCGGCTCCTACGAGCAGTACTTC
size: NA
J: TRBJ2-7
V: TRBV27
D: NA

CDR3: CASSASFFRGFTGELFF
DNA: TGTGCCAGCAGCGCCTCCTTTTTCCGGGGTTTCACCGGGGAGCTGTTTTTT
size: NA
J: TRBJ2-2
V: TRBV9
D: NA

CDR3: CAWSFPRGGDTEAFF
DNA: TGTGCCTGGAGCTTTCCCCGCGGGGGTGACACTGAAGCTTTCTTT
size: NA
J: TRBJ1-1
V: TRBV30
D: NA

CDR3: CASSPLGGEGEKLFF
DNA: TGTGCCAGCAGCCCACTAGGCGGGGAAGGTGAAAAACTGTTTTTT
size: NA
J: TRBJ1-4
V: TRBV6-5
D: NA

CDR3: CASSLQGCTDTQYF
DNA: TGTGCCAGCAGTTTACAGGGGTGCACAGATACGCAGTATTTT
size: NA
J: TRBJ2-3
V: TRBV6-8
D: TRBD1

CDR3: CASSLGTLEQFF
DNA: TGTGCCAGCAGCTTAGGGACCTTAGAGCAGTTCTTC
size: NA
J: TRBJ2-1
V: TRBV5-4
D: NA

CDR3: CASSESPGQGVSYEQYF
DNA: TGTGCCAGCAGCGAGTCGCCGGGACAGGGGGTGTCCTACGAGCAGTACTTC
size: NA
J: TRBJ2-7
V: TRBV9
D: TRBD1

CDR3: CASSPLLREHEQFF
DNA: TGCGCCAGCAGCCCCCTCTTGCGGGAGCACGAGCAGTTCTTC
size: NA
J: TRBJ2-1
V: TRBV4-1
D: TRBD2

CDR3: CASSLPYPTGQAGKLFF
DNA: TGTGCCAGCAGTTTGCCCTACCCGACAGGGCAAGCCGGAAAACTGTTTTTT
size: NA
J: TRBJ1-4
V: TRBV28
D: TRBD1

CDR3: CASSQVRAGLGTTGGTQYF
DNA: TGTGCCAGCAGCCAAGTCCGGGCCGGACTAGGGACTACGGGCGGGACCCAGTACTTC
size: NA
J: TRBJ2-5
V: TRBV4-2
D: TRBD2

CDR3: CASSELTGGYGTEAFF
DNA: TGTGCCAGCAGTGAGCTGACAGGGGGCTACGGTACTGAAGCTTTCTTT
size: few
J: TRBJ1-1
V: TRBV6-1
D: TRBD1

CDR3: CASSQEETGGYEQYF
DNA: TGCGCCAGCAGCCAAGAAGAGACTGGAGGCTACGAGCAGTACTTC
size: NA
J: TRBJ2-7
V: TRBV4-1
D: NA

CDR3: CAIMYPDTGELFF
DNA: TGTGCCATCATGTATCCCGACACCGGGGAGCTGTTTTTT
size: NA
J: TRBJ2-2
V: TRBV10-3
D: NA

CDR3: CASSLSGLTGYTF
DNA: TGTGCCAGCAGTTTAAGCGGGCTCACTGGCTACACCTTC
size: NA
J: TRBJ1-2
V: TRBV27
D: NA

CDR3: CASSLVLRDGYTF
DNA: TGTGCCAGCAGCTTAGTACTCAGGGATGGCTACACCTTC
size: NA
J: TRBJ1-2
V: TRBV11-2
D: NA

CDR3: CASSESSHPPYEQYF
DNA: TGCGCCAGCAGTGAGTCGTCACACCCTCCCTACGAGCAGTACTTC
size: NA
J: TRBJ2-7
V: TRBV10-1
D: NA

CDR3: CASSPRGAEAFF
DNA: TGCGCCAGCAGCCCCAGGGGTGCTGAAGCTTTCTTT
size: NA
J: TRBJ1-1
V: TRBV5-1
D: NA

CDR3: CASSPDLGTDTQYF
DNA: TGTGCCAGCAGCCCGGACTTAGGCACAGATACGCAGTATTTT
size: NA
J: TRBJ2-3
V: TRBV5-4
D: NA